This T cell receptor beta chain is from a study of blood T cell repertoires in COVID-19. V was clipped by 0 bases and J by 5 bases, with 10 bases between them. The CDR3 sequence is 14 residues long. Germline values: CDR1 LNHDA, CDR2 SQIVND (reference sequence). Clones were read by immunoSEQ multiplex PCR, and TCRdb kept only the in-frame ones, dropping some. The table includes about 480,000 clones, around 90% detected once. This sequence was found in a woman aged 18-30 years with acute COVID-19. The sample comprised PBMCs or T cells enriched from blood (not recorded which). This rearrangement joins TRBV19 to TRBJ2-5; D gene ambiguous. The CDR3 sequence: CASSIDPGVETQYF. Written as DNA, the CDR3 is TGTGCCAGTAGTATAGATCCAGGTGTTGAGACCCAGTACTTC.